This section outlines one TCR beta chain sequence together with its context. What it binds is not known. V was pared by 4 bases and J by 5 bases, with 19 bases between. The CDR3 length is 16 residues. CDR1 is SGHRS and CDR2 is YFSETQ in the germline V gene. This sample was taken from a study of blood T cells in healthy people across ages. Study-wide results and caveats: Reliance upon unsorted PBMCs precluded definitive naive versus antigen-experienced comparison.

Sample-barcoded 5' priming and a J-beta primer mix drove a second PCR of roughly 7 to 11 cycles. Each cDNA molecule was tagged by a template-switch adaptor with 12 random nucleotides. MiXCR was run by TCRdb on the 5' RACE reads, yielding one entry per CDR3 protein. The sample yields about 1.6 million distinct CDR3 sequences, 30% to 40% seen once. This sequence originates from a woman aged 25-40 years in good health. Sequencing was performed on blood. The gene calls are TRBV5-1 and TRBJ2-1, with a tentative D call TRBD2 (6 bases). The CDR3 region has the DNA TGCGCCAGCAGCCCCTGGCCGGGAGAGGGTCACAATGAGCAGTTCTTC. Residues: CASSPWPGEGHNEQFF.